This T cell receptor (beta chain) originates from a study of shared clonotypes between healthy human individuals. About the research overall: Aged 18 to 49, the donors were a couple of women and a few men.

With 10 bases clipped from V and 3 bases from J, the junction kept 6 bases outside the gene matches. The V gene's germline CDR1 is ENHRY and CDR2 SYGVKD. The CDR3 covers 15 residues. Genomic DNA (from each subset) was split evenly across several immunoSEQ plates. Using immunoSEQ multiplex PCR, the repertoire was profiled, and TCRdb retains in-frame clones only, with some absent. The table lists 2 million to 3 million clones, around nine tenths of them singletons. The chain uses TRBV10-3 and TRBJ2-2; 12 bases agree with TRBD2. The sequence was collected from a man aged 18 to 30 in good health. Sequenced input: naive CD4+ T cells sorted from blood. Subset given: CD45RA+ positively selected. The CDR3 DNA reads TGTGCCACATCTAGCGGGAGGGCAGACACCGGGGAGCTGTTTTTT. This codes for CATSSGRADTGELFF.